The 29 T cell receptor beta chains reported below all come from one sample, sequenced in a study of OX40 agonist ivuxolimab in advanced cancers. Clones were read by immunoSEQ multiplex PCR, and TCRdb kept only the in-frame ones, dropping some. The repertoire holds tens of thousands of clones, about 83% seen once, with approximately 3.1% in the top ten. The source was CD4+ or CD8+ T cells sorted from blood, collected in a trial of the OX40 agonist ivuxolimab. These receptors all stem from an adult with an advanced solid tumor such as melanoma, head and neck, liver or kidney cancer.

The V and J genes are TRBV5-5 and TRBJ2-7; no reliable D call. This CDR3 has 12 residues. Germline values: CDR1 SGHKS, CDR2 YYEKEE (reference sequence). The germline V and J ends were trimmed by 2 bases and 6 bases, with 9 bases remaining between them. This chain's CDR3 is CASSLELGEQYF. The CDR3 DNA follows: TGTGCCAGCAGCTTAGAGTTAGGCGAGCAGTACTTC.

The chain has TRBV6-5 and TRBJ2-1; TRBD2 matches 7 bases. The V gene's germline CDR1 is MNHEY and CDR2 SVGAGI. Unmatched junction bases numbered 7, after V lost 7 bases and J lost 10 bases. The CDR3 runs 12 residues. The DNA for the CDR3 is TGTGCCAGCACTTCTACGGGAGGCGAGCAGTTCTTC. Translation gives CASTSTGGEQFF.

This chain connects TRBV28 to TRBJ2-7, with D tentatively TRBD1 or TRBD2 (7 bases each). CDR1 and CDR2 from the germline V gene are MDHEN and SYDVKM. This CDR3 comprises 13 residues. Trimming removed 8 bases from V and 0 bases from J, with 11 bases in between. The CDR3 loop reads CASQGGSSYEQYF. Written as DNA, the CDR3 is TGTGCCAGCCAGGGGGGGAGCTCCTACGAGCAGTACTTC. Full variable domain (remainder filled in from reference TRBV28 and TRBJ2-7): DVKVTQSSRYLVKRTGEKVFLECVQDMDHENMFWYRQDPGLGLRLIYFSYDVKMKEKGDIPEGYSVSREKKERFSLILESASTNQTSMYLCASQGGSSYEQYFGPGTRLTVT.

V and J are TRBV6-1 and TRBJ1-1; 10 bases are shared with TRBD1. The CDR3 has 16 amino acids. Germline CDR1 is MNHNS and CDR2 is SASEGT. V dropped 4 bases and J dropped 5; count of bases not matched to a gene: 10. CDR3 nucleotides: TGTGCCAGCAGTGGCCCTAGACAGGGGGCAGATACTGAAGCTTTCTTT. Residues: CASSGPRQGADTEAFF.

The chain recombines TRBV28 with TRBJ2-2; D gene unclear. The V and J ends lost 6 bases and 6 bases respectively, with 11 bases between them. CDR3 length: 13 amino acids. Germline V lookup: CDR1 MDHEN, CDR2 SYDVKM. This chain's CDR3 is CASSLSISGELFF. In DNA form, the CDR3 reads TGTGCCAGCAGCCTATCTATTTCCGGGGAGCTGTTTTTT.

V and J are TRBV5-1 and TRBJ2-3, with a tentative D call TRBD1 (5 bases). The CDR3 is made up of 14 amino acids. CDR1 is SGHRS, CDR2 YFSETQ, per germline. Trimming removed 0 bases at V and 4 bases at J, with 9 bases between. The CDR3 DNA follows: TGCGCCAGCAGCTTGGGAACAGGATCAGATACGCAGTATTTT. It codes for CASSLGTGSDTQYF.

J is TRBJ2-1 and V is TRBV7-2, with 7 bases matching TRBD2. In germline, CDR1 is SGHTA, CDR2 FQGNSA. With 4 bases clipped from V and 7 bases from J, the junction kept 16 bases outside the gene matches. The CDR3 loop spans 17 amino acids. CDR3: CASSSLGGSLGRNEQFF. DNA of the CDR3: TGTGCCAGCAGCTCTCTCGGCGGGAGTCTCGGTAGGAATGAGCAGTTCTTC.

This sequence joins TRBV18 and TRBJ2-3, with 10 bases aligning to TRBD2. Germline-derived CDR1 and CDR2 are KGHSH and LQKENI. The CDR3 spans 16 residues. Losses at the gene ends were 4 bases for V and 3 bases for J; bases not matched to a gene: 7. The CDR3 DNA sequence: TGTGCCAGCTCACGTCAAAGCGGGAGGGGGACAGATACGCAGTATTTT. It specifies CASSRQSGRGTDTQYF.

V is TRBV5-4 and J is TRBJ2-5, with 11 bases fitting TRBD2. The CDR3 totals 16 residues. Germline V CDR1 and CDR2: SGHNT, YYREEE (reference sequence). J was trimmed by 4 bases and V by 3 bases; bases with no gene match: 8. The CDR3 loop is CASSSGTSGGRETQYF. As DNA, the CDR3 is TGTGCCAGCAGCTCCGGGACTAGCGGAGGGAGAGAGACCCAGTACTTC. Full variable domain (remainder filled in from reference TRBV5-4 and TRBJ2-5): ETGVTQSPTHLIKTRGQQVTLRCSSQSGHNTVSWYQQALGQGPQFIFQYYREEENGRGNFPPRFSGLQFPNYSSELNVNALELDDSALYLCASSSGTSGGRETQYFGPGTRLLVL.

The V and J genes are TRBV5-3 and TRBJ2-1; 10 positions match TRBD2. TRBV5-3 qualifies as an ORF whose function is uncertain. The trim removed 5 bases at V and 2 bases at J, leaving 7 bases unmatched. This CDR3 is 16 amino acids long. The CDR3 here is CARRNNSGRPYNEQFF. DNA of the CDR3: TGTGCCAGAAGGAACAATAGCGGGAGGCCCTACAATGAGCAGTTCTTC.

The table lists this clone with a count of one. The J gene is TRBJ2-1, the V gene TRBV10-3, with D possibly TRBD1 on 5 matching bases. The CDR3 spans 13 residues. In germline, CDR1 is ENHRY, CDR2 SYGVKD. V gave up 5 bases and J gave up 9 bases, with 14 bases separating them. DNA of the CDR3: TGTGCCATCAGTACGTCCAGGGTGGGTGAGCAGTTCTTC. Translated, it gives CAISTSRVGEQFF.

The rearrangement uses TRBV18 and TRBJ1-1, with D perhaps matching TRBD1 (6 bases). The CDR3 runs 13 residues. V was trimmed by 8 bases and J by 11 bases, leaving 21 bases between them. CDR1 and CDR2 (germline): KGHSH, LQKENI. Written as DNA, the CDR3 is TGTGCCAGCGTCCAAGGGACAATTGAACCGGCTTTCTTT. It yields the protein CASVQGTIEPAFF.

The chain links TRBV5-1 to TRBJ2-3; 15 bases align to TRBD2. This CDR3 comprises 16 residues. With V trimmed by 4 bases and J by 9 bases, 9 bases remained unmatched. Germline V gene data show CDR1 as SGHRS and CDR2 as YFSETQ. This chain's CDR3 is CASSGGLAGGVGTQYF. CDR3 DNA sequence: TGCGCCAGCAGCGGGGGACTAGCGGGAGGTGTGGGCACGCAGTATTTT.

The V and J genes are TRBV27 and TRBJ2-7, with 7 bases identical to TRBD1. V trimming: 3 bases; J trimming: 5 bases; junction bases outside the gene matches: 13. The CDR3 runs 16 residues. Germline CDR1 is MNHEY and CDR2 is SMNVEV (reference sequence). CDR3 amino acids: CASSFRPRQGYHEQYF. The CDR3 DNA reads TGTGCCAGCAGTTTCCGCCCGCGACAGGGTTACCACGAGCAGTACTTC.

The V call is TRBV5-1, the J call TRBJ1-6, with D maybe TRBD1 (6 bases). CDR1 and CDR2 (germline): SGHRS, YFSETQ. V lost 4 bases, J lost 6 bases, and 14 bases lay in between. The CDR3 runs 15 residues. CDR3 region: CASSPRGQGNSPLHF. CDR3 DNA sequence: TGCGCCAGCAGCCCGCGGGGGCAGGGTAATTCACCCCTCCACTTT.

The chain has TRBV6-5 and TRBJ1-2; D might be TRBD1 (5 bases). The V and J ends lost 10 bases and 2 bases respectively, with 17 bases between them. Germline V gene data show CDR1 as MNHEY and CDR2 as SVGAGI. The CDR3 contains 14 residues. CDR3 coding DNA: TGTGCCACCCTGGGACGGGACCCCAACTATGGCTACACCTTC. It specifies CATLGRDPNYGYTF.

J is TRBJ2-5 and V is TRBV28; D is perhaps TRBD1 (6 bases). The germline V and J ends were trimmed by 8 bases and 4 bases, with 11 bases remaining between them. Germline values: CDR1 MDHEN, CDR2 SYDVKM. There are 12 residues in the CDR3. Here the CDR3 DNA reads TGTGCCAGCGATACAGGGTTAGAGACCCAGTACTTC. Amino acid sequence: CASDTGLETQYF.

The CDR3 protein is CASRETTDTQYF. The CDR3 nucleotides are TGCGCCAGCAGGGAAACCACAGATACGCAGTATTTT. The rearrangement uses TRBV5-1 and TRBJ2-3; D not resolved. Germline lookup yields CDR1 SGHRS and CDR2 YFSETQ. This CDR3 has 12 amino acids. With 5 bases removed from V and 2 bases from J, the gap between germline ends came to 6 bases.

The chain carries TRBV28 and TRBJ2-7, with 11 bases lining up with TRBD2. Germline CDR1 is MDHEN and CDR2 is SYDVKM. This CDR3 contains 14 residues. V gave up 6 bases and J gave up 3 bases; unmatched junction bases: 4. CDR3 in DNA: TGTGCCAGCAGGACTAGCGGGACCAACTACGAGCAGTACTTC. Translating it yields CASRTSGTNYEQYF.

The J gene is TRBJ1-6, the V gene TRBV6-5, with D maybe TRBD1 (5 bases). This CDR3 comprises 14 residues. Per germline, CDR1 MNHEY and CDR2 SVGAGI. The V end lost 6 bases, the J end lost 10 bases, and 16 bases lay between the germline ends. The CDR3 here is CASRTFLGESPLHF. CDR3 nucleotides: TGTGCCAGCAGAACATTCTTGGGGGAGTCACCCCTCCACTTT.

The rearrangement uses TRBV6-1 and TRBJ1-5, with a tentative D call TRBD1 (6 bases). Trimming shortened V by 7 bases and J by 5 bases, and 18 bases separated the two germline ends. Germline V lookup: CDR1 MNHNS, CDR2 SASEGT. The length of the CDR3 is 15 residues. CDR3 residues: CASNPETGGHQPQHF. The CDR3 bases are TGTGCCAGCAACCCGGAGACAGGCGGGCATCAGCCCCAGCATTTT.

CDR3 nucleotide sequence: TGTGCCGCGTCACGGAGGGAAGAGACCCAGTACTTC. Residues: CAASRREETQYF. The J gene is TRBJ2-5, the V gene TRBV6-1; D perhaps matches TRBD2 (6 bases). The CDR3 extends over 12 amino acids. CDR1 and CDR2 (germline): MNHNS, SASEGT. The V end was cut by 11 bases, the J end by 3 bases, with 13 bases between.

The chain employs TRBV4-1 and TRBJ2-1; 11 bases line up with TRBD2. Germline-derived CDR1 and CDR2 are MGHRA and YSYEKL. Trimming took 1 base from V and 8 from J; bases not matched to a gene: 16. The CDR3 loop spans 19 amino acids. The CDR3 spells CASSQGRDPGLAGEDEQFF. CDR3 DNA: TGCGCCAGCAGCCAAGGGAGAGACCCCGGACTAGCGGGCGAAGATGAGCAGTTCTTC.

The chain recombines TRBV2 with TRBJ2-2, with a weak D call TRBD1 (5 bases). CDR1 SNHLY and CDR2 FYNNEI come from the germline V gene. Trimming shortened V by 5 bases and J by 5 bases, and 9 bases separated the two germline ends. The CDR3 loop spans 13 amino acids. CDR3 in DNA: TGTGCCAGCAGTTCCCAGGGTACCGGGGAGCTGTTTTTT. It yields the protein CASSSQGTGELFF.

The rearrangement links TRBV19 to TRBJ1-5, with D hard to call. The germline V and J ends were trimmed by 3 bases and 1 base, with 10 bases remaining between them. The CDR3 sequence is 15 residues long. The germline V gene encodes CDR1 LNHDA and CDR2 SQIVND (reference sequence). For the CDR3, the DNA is TGTGCCAGTAGTATCGGGCAGCAAAGCAATCAGCCCCAGCATTTT. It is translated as CASSIGQQSNQPQHF.

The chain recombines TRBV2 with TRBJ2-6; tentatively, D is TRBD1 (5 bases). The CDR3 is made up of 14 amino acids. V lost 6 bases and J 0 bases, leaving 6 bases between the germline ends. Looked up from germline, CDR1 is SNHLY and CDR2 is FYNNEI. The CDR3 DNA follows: TGTGCCAGCAGCGACAGCTCTGGGGCCAACGTCCTGACTTTC. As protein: CASSDSSGANVLTF.

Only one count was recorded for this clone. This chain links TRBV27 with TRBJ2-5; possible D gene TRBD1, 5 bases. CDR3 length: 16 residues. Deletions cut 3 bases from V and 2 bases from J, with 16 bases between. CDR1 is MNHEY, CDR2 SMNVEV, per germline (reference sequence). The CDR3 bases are TGTGCCAGCAGTTTCTTTACAGGTACCCCTCAAGAGACCCAGTACTTC. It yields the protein CASSFFTGTPQETQYF.

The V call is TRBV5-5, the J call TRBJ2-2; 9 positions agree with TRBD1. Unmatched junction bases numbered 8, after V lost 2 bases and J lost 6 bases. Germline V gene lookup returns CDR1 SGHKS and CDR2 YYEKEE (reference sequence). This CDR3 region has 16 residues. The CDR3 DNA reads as TGTGCCAGCAGCTTTACAGGGGGCCTCTCAGCCGGGGAGCTGTTTTTT. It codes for CASSFTGGLSAGELFF.

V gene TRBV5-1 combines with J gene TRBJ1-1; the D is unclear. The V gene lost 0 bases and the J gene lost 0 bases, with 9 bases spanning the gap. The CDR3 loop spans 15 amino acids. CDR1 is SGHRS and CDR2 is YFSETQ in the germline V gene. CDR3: CASSLGAAMNTEAFF. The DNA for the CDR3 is TGCGCCAGCAGCTTGGGGGCGGCGATGAACACTGAAGCTTTCTTT.